This TCR beta chain appears in the sequencing data of a study of response to subunit inactivated influenza vaccine (dated by TCRdb to 2016 to 2019). For the wider study: Deep quantitative T cell receptor repertoire profiling was used in the study to track responses to a trivalent subunit inactivated influenza vaccine. Points the paper makes about the study in general: The authors proposed that each seasonal influenza vaccination may bring in only a limited number of new T cells.

The method was RT-PCR. Reads for this sample came from an Illumina HiSeq 2500. TCRdb reanalyzed the raw reads on its own, using fastp at Q25 for trimming and MiXCR for clone calling, and kept in-frame beta chains. Every entry covers one CDR3 protein and lists the most common genes and DNA from its rows. Recorded for this sample are more than 500,000 distinct CDR3 sequences; approximately 11% of them occurred a single time. 9.5% to 11% of the sample rests with the top ten. This clonotype was found many times. What this receptor recognizes is not known. Its ends do not fully match the called genes, so a read error is possible. The same sample was also studied in work on T cells expressing NK-cell markers. The second source states: TCR beta cDNA libraries were made by 5'RACE template switching that added a universal primer site and unique molecular identifiers. Several donors provided sorted CD3+CD56+NKG2C+, CD3+CD56+NKG2C- and CD3+CD56-NKG2C+ T-cell subsets, whose TCR beta-chain repertoires were profiled. Seven of the eight sequenced donors were HCMV-seropositive and one was HCMV-seronegative. To restrict sorting to alphabetaTCR-expressing T cells, an anti-gammadeltaTCR antibody was added in several experiments. For several donors, the dominant CD3+CD56+NKG2C+ clonotypes were among the top 10 CD8+ clonotypes and accounted for roughly 1.0-7.5% of CD8+ T cells. Those dominant clonotypes were again the most abundant among CD3+CD56-NKG2C+ cells in a handful of donors, at 28.3-60.1%. It remained unclear whether the expanded NKG2C-expressing T cell clones were specific for HCMV antigens. Randomly selected healthy volunteers, three men and five women, were used as the eight sequenced donors. HCMV serostatus was determined by detecting HCMV-specific IgG in serum with a commercial ELISA kit. Ficoll density gradient centrifugation was used to isolate peripheral blood mononuclear cells from blood. Bulk peripheral blood T-cell repertoires were additionally sequenced from unsorted PBMC for several donors. cDNA synthesis was primed from the TCR beta constant segment and was followed by two successive PCR amplification steps. Sequencing of the libraries produced 2 x 150 bp reads on Illumina HiSeq 2000/2500, MiSeq or NextSeq. Reads were demultiplexed and grouped by UMI with MIGEC, and clonotypes were assembled and quantified with MiTCR. Only TCR cDNA sequences supported by at least two reads were kept to exclude erroneous sequences. Downstream repertoire analysis used the tcR package, and clonotypes were matched across fractions by CDR3 nucleotide sequence plus V segment. VDJmatch was used to annotate antigen specificity against VDJdb, with one amino acid substitution in CDR3 permitted.

The sample here was PBMCs from blood, taken on the day of vaccination. This TCR came from a man between 50 and 59 years old who received an inactivated influenza vaccine. Donor details come from another sample of the same person, matched by shared clones.

The CDR3 amino acid sequence is: CASTYFGQGTEINYGYTF. The bases are TGTGCCAGCACTTACTTCGGACAGGGGACGGAGATTAACTATGGCTACACCTTC. The rearrangement combines TRBV6-5 with TRBJ1-2, with 9 bases aligning to TRBD1. The CDR3 goes from the cysteine to the phenylalanine over 18 residues. The sequence is cut down to CDR3 DNA, 54 bases in frame from base 1. In the germline V gene, CDR1 corresponds to MNHEY and CDR2 to SVGAGI.